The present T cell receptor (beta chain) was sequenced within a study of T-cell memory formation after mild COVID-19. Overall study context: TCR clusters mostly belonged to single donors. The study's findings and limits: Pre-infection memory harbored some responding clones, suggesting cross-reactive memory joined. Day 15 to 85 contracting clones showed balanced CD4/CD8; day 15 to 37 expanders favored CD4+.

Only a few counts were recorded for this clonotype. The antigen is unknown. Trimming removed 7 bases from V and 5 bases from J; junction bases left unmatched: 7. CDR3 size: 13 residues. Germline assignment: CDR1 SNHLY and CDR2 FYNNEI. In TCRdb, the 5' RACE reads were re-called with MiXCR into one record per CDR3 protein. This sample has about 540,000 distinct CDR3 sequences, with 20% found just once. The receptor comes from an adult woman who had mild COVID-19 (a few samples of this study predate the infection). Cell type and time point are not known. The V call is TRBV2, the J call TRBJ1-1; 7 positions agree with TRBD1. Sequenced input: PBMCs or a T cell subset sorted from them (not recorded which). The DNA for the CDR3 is TGTGCCAGCATCGAGGGGGCGCGGACTGAAGCTTTCTTT. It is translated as CASIEGARTEAFF.